The 31 T cell receptor beta chains given below trace back to one sample, sequenced in a study of T cell repertoires in cytomegalovirus infection. TCRdb reprocessed the reads with MiXCR, giving one entry per CDR3 protein. Of under 50,000 distinct CDR3 sequences listed, 20% to 25% are singletons. The antigens of these receptors remain unknown. The material was CD8+ T cells from cultured PBMCs, obtained from culture after CMV antigen stimulation. The origin of the receptors is a human donor in good health (CMV status not recorded). Some clones in this sample may be carry-over from other donors' samples.

This chain links TRBV6-5 with TRBJ2-7; TRBD1 agrees at 10 bases. The CDR3 covers 14 residues. Trimming took 5 bases from V and 8 from J; bases not matched to a gene: 9. Germline loops: CDR1 MNHEY, CDR2 SVGAGI. The CDR3 nucleotides are TGTGCCAGCAGTGAGGGGGACAGGGGTATTAAGCAGTACTTC. Amino acids: CASSEGDRGIKQYF.

This clonotype was detected only a few times. The chain carries TRBV19 and TRBJ1-5; D call uncertain. Trimming shortened V by 6 bases and J by 0 bases, and 12 bases separated the two germline ends. The CDR3 has 15 residues. Germline CDR1 LNHDA, CDR2 SQIVND (reference sequence). CDR3 nucleotide sequence: TGTGCCAGTAGCCTTTTTCCAGCTAGCAATCAGCCCCAGCATTTT. Translation: CASSLFPASNQPQHF.

The chain has TRBV6-1 and TRBJ2-1; D possibly corresponds to TRBD1 (6 bases). The ends were cut back, 2 bases at V and 0 bases at J, with 14 bases in the middle. Germline CDR1 is MNHNS and CDR2 is SASEGT. CDR3 length: 17 amino acids. The CDR3 DNA reads as TGTGCCAGCAGTGAAAGAGACAGGCTATTCTCCTACAATGAGCAGTTCTTC. It yields the protein CASSERDRLFSYNEQFF.

This clonotype has just a few counts. The J gene is TRBJ2-3, the V gene TRBV19, with 11 bases that match TRBD2. Germline V gene lookup returns CDR1 LNHDA and CDR2 SQIVND (reference sequence). There are 15 residues in the CDR3. The ends lost 7 bases at V and 2 bases at J; junction bases unmatched: 5. CDR3 protein: CASKEGLAATDTQYF. Written as DNA, the CDR3 is TGTGCCAGTAAGGAGGGACTAGCGGCCACAGATACGCAGTATTTT.

The sample holds a few counts of this clonotype. This chain joins TRBV28 and TRBJ2-1; D ambiguous. CDR3 size: 12 residues. Germline V CDR1 and CDR2: MDHEN, SYDVKM. Trimming cost V 7 bases and J 8 bases, with 12 bases left between them. The CDR3 DNA reads TGTGCCAGCACCCGAGGATTCGATGAGCAGTTCTTC. This sequence encodes CASTRGFDEQFF.

J is TRBJ2-5 and V is TRBV7-3; 9 bases match TRBD1. This CDR3 contains 15 residues. The junction had 9 bases not matched to a gene; V was cut back by 5 bases and J by 5 bases. Looked up from germline, CDR1 is SGHTA and CDR2 is FQGTGA. The DNA for the CDR3 is TGTGCCAGCAGCCAGGGACAGGGTCTGACGGAGACCCAGTACTTC. Its protein is CASSQGQGLTETQYF.

This clonotype has just a few counts. The rearrangement uses TRBV7-2 and TRBJ2-7, with 14 bases fitting TRBD2. The V segment lost 6 bases and the J segment 0 bases; nucleotides outside the gene matches: 7. Germline CDR1 SGHTA, CDR2 FQGNSA. The CDR3 has 17 amino acids. In DNA, the CDR3 is TGTGCCAGCAGTTGGGCCGGGACTAGCGGGAGCTCCTACGAGCAGTACTTC. It codes for CASSWAGTSGSSYEQYF.

This clonotype was detected a few times. The CDR3 sequence is CASGTGTLNEQFF. DNA of the CDR3: TGTGCCAGCGGGACAGGGACCCTCAATGAGCAGTTCTTC. The rearrangement links TRBV7-2 to TRBJ2-1; TRBD1 matches at 9 bases. Germline lookup yields CDR1 SGHTA and CDR2 FQGNSA. The CDR3 sequence is 13 residues long. V was clipped by 8 bases and J by 6 bases; unmatched bases: 5.

The J gene is TRBJ2-6, the V gene TRBV7-9, with D unclear. Per the germline V gene, CDR1 is SEHNR and CDR2 is FQNEAQ (reference sequence). The CDR3 totals 16 residues. The ends were cut back, 3 bases at V and 2 bases at J, with 11 bases in the middle. CDR3 sequence (DNA): TGTGCCAGCAGCTTCGGACGGCCCACTGGGGCCAACGTCCTGACTTTC. This gives the protein CASSFGRPTGANVLTF.

This chain uses TRBV7-2 with TRBJ2-7; 11 nucleotides align to TRBD1. Looked up from germline, CDR1 is SGHTA and CDR2 is FQGNSA. V lost 4 bases to trimming and J lost 1 base; unmatched junction nucleotides: 3. The CDR3 loop spans 15 amino acids. CDR3 DNA sequence: TGTGCCAGCAGCTCCGGACAGGGGGCATCCTACGAGCAGTACTTC. Residues: CASSSGQGASYEQYF. Complete variable domain (other parts from reference TRBV7-2 and TRBJ2-7): GAGVSQSPSNKVTEKGKDVELRCDPISGHTALYWYRQSLGQGLEFLIYFQGNSAPDKSGLPSDRFSAERTGGSVSTLTIQRTQQEDSAVYLCASSSGQGASYEQYFGPGTRLTVT.

This clonotype was seen ten or more times. V and J are TRBV27 and TRBJ1-4, with 7 nucleotides matching TRBD1. The J segment lost 8 bases and the V segment lost 5 bases, leaving 11 bases of the junction unmatched. The CDR3 has 15 residues. The germline V gene encodes CDR1 MNHEY and CDR2 SMNVEV (reference sequence). In DNA form, the CDR3 reads TGTGCCAGCAGTCCAGGGGGGGGTCGTGGAGAAAAACTGTTTTTT. Translation: CASSPGGGRGEKLFF.

The rearrangement joins TRBV28 to TRBJ2-7; either TRBD1 or TRBD2 may supply D (6 bases each). This CDR3 comprises 15 residues. Germline loops: CDR1 MDHEN, CDR2 SYDVKM. V shed 6 bases and J shed 4 bases, with 19 bases lying between them. CDR3 in amino acids: CASRITTGAGYEQYF. CDR3 bases: TGTGCCAGCAGGATCACGACGGGGGCGGGATACGAGCAGTACTTC.

This clonotype was counted only a few times. V gene TRBV27 combines with J gene TRBJ1-5; possibly TRBD1 for D (6 bases). Germline V gene lookup returns CDR1 MNHEY and CDR2 SMNVEV (reference sequence). V lost 10 bases to trimming and J lost 1 base, with 20 bases between them. CDR3 length: 16 amino acids. CDR3 nucleotide sequence: TGTGCCACCGCCTTAGGGGGATTGGAAAGCAATCAGCCCCAGCATTTT. It specifies CATALGGLESNQPQHF.

This clonotype was seen a few times. The rearrangement joins TRBV12-3 or TRBV12-4 to TRBJ1-6; perhaps TRBD1 as D (5 bases). This CDR3 region has 14 residues. Between the trimmed V and J ends, which lost 2 bases and 7 bases, there was a span of 9 bases. CDR3 amino acids: CASSLRGANSPLHF. The CDR3 DNA follows: TGTGCCAGCAGTTTACGAGGGGCCAATTCACCCCTCCACTTT.

This chain connects TRBV7-6 to TRBJ2-1; tentatively, D is TRBD1 or TRBD2 (5 bases each). The CDR3 runs 13 residues. Germline CDR1 reads SGHVS; CDR2 reads FNYEAQ. Trimming took off 5 bases at V and 12 bases at J, with 17 bases between the two ends. The CDR3 protein is CASSVSPGPMQFF. In nucleotides, the CDR3 is TGTGCCAGCAGCGTCTCGCCGGGACCTATGCAGTTCTTC.

This clonotype was counted at least ten times. This chain connects TRBV4-1 to TRBJ2-1; 9 bases agree with TRBD1. This CDR3 has 16 residues. Germline values: CDR1 MGHRA, CDR2 YSYEKL. Germline trimming cut 2 bases from V and 3 bases from J; bases unmatched to any gene: 5. The DNA of the CDR3 is TGCGCCAGCAGCCAACGTGTGGGACAGGGCTACAATGAGCAGTTCTTC. Translating gives CASSQRVGQGYNEQFF.

This clonotype was detected only a few times. DNA of the CDR3: TGTGCCAGCAGCCTTGGAAGAGTTGAGCAGTTCTTC. Amino acids: CASSLGRVEQFF. The chain links TRBV7-9 to TRBJ2-1, with D unclear. V gave up 5 bases and J gave up 9 bases, with 11 bases separating them. Germline-derived CDR1 and CDR2 are SEHNR and FQNEAQ (reference sequence). The CDR3 loop spans 12 amino acids. Full variable domain (outside the CDR3, taken from reference TRBV7-9 and TRBJ2-1): DTGVSQNPRHKITKRGQNVTFRCDPISEHNRLYWYRQTLGQGPEFLTYFQNEAQLEKSRLLSDRFSAERPKGSFSTLEIQRTEQGDSAMYLCASSLGRVEQFFGPGTRLTVL.

The rearrangement joins TRBV7-2 to TRBJ2-7; D unclear. Germline V gives CDR1 SGHTA, CDR2 FQGNSA. Trimming stripped 2 bases from V and 3 bases from J, with 14 bases between. The CDR3 totals 15 residues. Here the CDR3 DNA reads TGTGCCAGCAGCTTAAACTGGCGCCCGGGCTACGAGCAGTACTTC. The encoded protein is CASSLNWRPGYEQYF. Full variable domain (missing parts from reference TRBV7-2 and TRBJ2-7): GAGVSQSPSNKVTEKGKDVELRCDPISGHTALYWYRQSLGQGLEFLIYFQGNSAPDKSGLPSDRFSAERTGGSVSTLTIQRTQQEDSAVYLCASSLNWRPGYEQYFGPGTRLTVT.

CDR3: CSVEDGRKSYEQYF. As DNA, the CDR3 is TGCAGCGTTGAAGATGGCAGAAAGTCCTACGAGCAGTACTTC. The chain couples TRBV29-1 to TRBJ2-7; no firm D call. CDR3 length equals 14 residues. Between the trimmed V and J ends, which lost 0 bases and 1 base, there was a span of 10 bases. Germline loops: CDR1 SQVTM, CDR2 ANQGSEA.

The table lists this clonotype with a few counts. The V call is TRBV7-2, the J call TRBJ1-2; tentative D call: TRBD1 (5 bases). V was trimmed by 7 bases and J by 4 bases, leaving 22 bases between them. Germline loops: CDR1 SGHTA, CDR2 FQGNSA. The CDR3 is 16 amino acids. The CDR3 spells CASMGQLPDRSYGYTF. DNA for the CDR3: TGTGCCAGCATGGGGCAGCTTCCAGACCGGAGCTATGGCTACACCTTC.

The chain is built from TRBV7-2 and TRBJ2-7; D unresolved. The V gene's germline CDR1 is SGHTA and CDR2 FQGNSA. V was clipped by 5 bases and J by 7 bases, with 12 bases between them. This CDR3 has 12 amino acids. CDR3 bases: TGTGCCAGCAGCGACCGCTTAGGTGAGCAGTACTTC. Translated: CASSDRLGEQYF.

The chain carries TRBV27 and TRBJ2-5; no clear D gene. Looked up from germline, CDR1 is MNHEY and CDR2 is SMNVEV (reference sequence). V shed 8 bases and J shed 5 bases, with 9 bases lying between them. The CDR3 runs to 11 residues. CDR3: CASRWGETQYF. CDR3 DNA: TGTGCCAGCCGATGGGGTGAGACCCAGTACTTC.

This clonotype came up many times. The chain joins TRBV7-8 to TRBJ1-3, with a weak D call TRBD1 (6 bases). Trimming took off 10 bases at V and 4 bases at J, with 20 bases between the two ends. The CDR3 extends over 15 amino acids. Germline lookup yields CDR1 SGHVS and CDR2 FQNEAQ. This CDR3 is CATRPGVGGGNTIYF. The DNA for the CDR3 is TGTGCCACCCGACCGGGAGTAGGGGGAGGAAACACCATATATTTT.

This clonotype was counted only a few times. The chain couples TRBV20-1 to TRBJ1-1, with a weak D call TRBD1 (5 bases). CDR3 length equals 15 residues. Germline values: CDR1 DFQATT, CDR2 SNEGSKA (reference sequence). Between the trimmed V and J ends, which lost 2 bases and 0 bases, there was a span of 13 bases. DNA for the CDR3: TGCAGTGCTAGACCAGGGTGGCCCATGAACACTGAAGCTTTCTTT. Protein product: CSARPGWPMNTEAFF.

The chain joins TRBV27 to TRBJ1-2; no clear D. This CDR3 is built from 13 residues. In germline, CDR1 is MNHEY, CDR2 SMNVEV (reference sequence). Trimming cost V 3 bases and J 3 bases, with 8 bases left between them. In nucleotides, the CDR3 is TGTGCCAGCAGTTTTGGAGCCGACTATGGCTACACCTTC. Translation gives CASSFGADYGYTF.

This clonotype was observed a handful of times. J is TRBJ2-7 and V is TRBV11-2; 11 nucleotides agree with TRBD2. J lost 7 bases, V lost 6 bases, and 14 bases had no gene match. This CDR3 spans 16 amino acids. Per germline, CDR1 SGHAT and CDR2 FQNNGV. CDR3: CASREVLAGVLWEQYF. The CDR3 coding sequence is TGTGCCAGCAGGGAAGTACTAGCGGGAGTTCTATGGGAGCAGTACTTC.

This clonotype was counted many times. The J gene is TRBJ1-1, the V gene TRBV7-2, with a weak D call TRBD1 (6 bases). Germline V lookup: CDR1 SGHTA, CDR2 FQGNSA. The CDR3 runs to 14 residues. V lost 4 bases and J 0 bases, leaving 9 bases between the germline ends. In DNA form, the CDR3 reads TGTGCCAGCAGCTGGACAGAGATGAACACTGAAGCTTTCTTT. Amino acid sequence: CASSWTEMNTEAFF.

The table lists this clonotype with a few counts. The rearrangement uses TRBV7-6 and TRBJ2-3, with a weak D call TRBD2 (5 bases). V lost 5 bases and J lost 6, with 15 bases in between. The CDR3 runs 14 residues. CDR1 is SGHVS, CDR2 FNYEAQ, per germline. The CDR3 nucleotides are TGTGCCAGCAGCCTGTCCGCGCGGGCCGATACGCAGTATTTT. The encoded protein is CASSLSARADTQYF. Full variable domain (remainder filled in from reference TRBV7-6 and TRBJ2-3): GAGVSQSPRYKVTKRGQDVALRCDPISGHVSLYWYRQALGQGPEFLTYFNYEAQQDKSGLPNDRFSAERPEGSISTLTIQRTEQRDSAMYRCASSLSARADTQYFGPGTRLTVL.

This clonotype was recorded at least ten times. The chain couples TRBV27 to TRBJ1-1; D is possibly TRBD1 (5 bases). Germline CDR1 and CDR2: MNHEY and SMNVEV (reference sequence). V dropped 0 bases and J dropped 4 bases, with 9 bases sitting between them. The CDR3 is 14 amino acids. CDR3 amino acids: CASSLSGERTEAFF. CDR3 DNA sequence: TGTGCCAGCAGTTTATCAGGGGAGCGCACTGAAGCTTTCTTT.

V is TRBV28 and J is TRBJ2-3; possibly TRBD2 for D (5 bases). With 5 bases removed from V and 4 bases from J, the gap between germline ends came to 22 bases. In germline, CDR1 is MDHEN, CDR2 SYDVKM. This CDR3 region has 17 residues. DNA for the CDR3: TGTGCCAGCAGTGAACGGCCTCTCCGGACTGGATCAGATACGCAGTATTTT. Translated, it gives CASSERPLRTGSDTQYF. The full variable domain, in which reference TRBV28 and TRBJ2-3 provide the parts outside the CDR3, is DVKVTQSSRYLVKRTGEKVFLECVQDMDHENMFWYRQDPGLGLRLIYFSYDVKMKEKGDIPEGYSVSREKKERFSLILESASTNQTSMYLCASSERPLRTGSDTQYFGPGTRLTVL.

This clonotype has a handful of counts. The rearrangement links TRBV12-3 or TRBV12-4 to TRBJ2-5; 8 positions match TRBD1. The V gene end was trimmed by 3 bases and the J gene end by 5 bases; junction bases not matched to a gene: 8. The CDR3 covers 15 residues. CDR3 in amino acids: CASSLGQGALETQYF. CDR3 DNA sequence: TGTGCCAGCAGTTTGGGCCAGGGGGCTCTCGAGACCCAGTACTTC.